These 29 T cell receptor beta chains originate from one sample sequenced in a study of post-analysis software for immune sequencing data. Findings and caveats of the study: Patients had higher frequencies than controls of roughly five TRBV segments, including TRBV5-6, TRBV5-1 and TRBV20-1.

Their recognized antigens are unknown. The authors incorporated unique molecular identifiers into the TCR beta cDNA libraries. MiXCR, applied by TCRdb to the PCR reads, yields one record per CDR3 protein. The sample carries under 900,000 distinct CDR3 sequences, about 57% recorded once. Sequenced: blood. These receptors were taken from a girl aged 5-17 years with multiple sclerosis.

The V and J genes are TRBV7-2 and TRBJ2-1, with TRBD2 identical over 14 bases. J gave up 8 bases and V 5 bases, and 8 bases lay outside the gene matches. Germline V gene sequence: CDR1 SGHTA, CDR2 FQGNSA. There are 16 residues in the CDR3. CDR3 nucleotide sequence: TGTGCCAGCAGCCTCAGACTAGCGGGAGGGCCCGATGAGCAGTTCTTC. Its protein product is CASSLRLAGGPDEQFF.

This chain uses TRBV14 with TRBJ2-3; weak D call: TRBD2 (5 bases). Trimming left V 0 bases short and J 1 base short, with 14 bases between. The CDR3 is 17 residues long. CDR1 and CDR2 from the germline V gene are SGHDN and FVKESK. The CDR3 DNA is TGTGCCAGCAGCCAAGATCGGACCTCGGAGGGCACAGATACGCAGTATTTT. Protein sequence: CASSQDRTSEGTDTQYF.

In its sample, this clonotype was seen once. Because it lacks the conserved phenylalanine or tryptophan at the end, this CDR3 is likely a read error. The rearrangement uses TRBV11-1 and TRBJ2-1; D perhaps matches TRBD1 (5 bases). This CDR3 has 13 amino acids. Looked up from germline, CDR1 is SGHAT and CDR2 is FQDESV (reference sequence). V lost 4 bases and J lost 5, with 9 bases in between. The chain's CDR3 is CASSYDRDNEQFC. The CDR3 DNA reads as TGTGCCAGCAGCTACGACAGAGACAATGAGCAGTTCTGC.

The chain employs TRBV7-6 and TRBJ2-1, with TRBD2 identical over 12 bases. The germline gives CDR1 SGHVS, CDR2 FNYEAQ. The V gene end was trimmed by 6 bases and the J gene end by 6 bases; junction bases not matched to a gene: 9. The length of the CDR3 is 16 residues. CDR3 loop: CASRPELAGGINEQFF. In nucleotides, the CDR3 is TGTGCCAGCAGACCAGAACTAGCGGGAGGAATCAATGAGCAGTTCTTC.

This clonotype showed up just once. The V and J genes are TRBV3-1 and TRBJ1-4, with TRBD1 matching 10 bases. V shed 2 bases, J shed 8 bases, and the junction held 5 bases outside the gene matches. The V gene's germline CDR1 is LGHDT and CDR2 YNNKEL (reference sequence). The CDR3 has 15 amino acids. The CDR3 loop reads CASSQFGQGEEKLFF. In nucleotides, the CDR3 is TGTGCCAGCAGCCAATTCGGACAGGGGGAGGAAAAACTGTTTTTT.

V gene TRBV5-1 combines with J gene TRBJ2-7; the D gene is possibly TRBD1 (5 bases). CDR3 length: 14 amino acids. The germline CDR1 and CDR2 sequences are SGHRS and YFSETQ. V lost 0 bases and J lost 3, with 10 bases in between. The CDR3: CASSLEPGNYEQYF. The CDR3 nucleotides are TGCGCCAGCAGCTTGGAACCAGGGAACTACGAGCAGTACTTC.

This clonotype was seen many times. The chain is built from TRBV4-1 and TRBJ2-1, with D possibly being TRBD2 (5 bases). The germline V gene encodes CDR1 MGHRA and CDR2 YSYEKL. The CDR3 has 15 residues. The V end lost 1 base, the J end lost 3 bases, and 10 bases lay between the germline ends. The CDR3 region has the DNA TGCGCCAGCAGCCAAGGCCTAGCAGACTACAATGAGCAGTTCTTC. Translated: CASSQGLADYNEQFF.

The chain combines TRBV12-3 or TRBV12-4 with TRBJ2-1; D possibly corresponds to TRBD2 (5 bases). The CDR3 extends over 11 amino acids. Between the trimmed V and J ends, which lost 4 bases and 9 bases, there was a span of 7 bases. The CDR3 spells CASSSSIEQFF. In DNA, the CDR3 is TGTGCCAGCAGTTCTAGCATTGAGCAGTTCTTC.

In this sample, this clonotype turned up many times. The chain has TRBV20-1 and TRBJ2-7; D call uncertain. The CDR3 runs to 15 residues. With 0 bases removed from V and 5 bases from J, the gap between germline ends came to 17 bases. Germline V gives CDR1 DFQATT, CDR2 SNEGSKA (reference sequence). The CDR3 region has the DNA TGCAGTGCTAGAGATTTGGGTTTTACGCGGAACGAGCAGTACTTC. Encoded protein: CSARDLGFTRNEQYF.

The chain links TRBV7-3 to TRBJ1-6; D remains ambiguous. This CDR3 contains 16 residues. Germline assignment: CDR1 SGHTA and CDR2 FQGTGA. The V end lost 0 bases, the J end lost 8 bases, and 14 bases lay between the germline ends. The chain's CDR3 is CASSLTVTAGDSPLHF. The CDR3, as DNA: TGTGCCAGCAGCTTAACGGTAACCGCCGGGGATTCACCCCTCCACTTT. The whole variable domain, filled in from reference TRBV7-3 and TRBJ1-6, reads GAGVSQTPSNKVTEKGKYVELRCDPISGHTALYWYRQSLGQGPEFLIYFQGTGAADDSGLPNDRFFAVRPEGSVSTLKIQRTERGDSAVYLCASSLTVTAGDSPLHFGNGTRLTVT.

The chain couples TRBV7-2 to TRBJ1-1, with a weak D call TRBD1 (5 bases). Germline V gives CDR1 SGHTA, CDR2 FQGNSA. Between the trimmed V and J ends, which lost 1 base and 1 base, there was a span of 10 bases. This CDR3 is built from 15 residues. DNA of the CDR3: TGTGCCAGCAGCTTAGACGGCCAGGGGAACACTGAAGCTTTCTTT. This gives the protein CASSLDGQGNTEAFF.

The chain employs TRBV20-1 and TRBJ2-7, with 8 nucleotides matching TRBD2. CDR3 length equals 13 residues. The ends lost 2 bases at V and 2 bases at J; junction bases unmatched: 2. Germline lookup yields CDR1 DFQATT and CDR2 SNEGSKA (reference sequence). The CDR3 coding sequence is TGCAGTGCTAGAACTAGCGGAGCCTACGAGCAGTACTTC. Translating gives CSARTSGAYEQYF.

The CDR3 nucleotides are TGTGCCAGCAGTCGCGGGGGGTCCGGGACAGGGAGCAGTGAGCAGTTCTTC. Amino acids: CASSRGGSGTGSSEQFF. The rearrangement joins TRBV6-1 to TRBJ2-1; a weak D match, TRBD1 (9 bases). Germline loops: CDR1 MNHNS, CDR2 SASEGT. CDR3 size: 17 residues. The V end lost 5 bases, the J end lost 9 bases, and 26 bases lay between the germline ends.

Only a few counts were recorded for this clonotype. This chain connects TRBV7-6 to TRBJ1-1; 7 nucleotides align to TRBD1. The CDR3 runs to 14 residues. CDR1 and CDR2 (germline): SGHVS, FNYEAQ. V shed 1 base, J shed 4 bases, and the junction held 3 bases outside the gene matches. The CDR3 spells CASSLGAGGTEAFF. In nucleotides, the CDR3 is TGTGCCAGCAGCTTAGGGGCAGGGGGCACTGAAGCTTTCTTT.

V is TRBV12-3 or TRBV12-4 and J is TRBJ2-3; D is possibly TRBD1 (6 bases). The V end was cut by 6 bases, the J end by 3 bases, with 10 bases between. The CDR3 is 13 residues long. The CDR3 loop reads CASRGAETDTQYF. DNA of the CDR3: TGTGCCAGCAGGGGGGCAGAAACAGATACGCAGTATTTT.

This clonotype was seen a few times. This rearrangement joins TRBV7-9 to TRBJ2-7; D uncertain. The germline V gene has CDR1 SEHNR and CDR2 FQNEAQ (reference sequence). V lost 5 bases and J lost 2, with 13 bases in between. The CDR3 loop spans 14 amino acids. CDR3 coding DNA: TGTGCCAGCAGCACAGCATATCGGACCTACGAGCAGTACTTC. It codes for CASSTAYRTYEQYF.

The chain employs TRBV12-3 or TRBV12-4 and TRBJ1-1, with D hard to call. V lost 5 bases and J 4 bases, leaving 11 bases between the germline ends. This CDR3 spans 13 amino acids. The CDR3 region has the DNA TGTGCCAGCAGTCGAAATCTCCCCACTGAAGCTTTCTTT. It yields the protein CASSRNLPTEAFF.

CDR3 sequence: CASSYKGLSGANVLTF. The CDR3 DNA reads as TGTGCCAGCAGTTATAAGGGTCTCTCTGGGGCCAACGTCCTGACTTTC. This rearrangement joins TRBV6-5 to TRBJ2-6, with D uncertain. Trimming cost V 3 bases and J 0 bases, with 9 bases left between them. Germline V gene data show CDR1 as MNHEY and CDR2 as SVGAGI. There are 16 residues in the CDR3.

The CDR3 loop reads CSAKGGTGGSFSNQPQHF. The CDR3 DNA is TGCAGTGCTAAAGGGGGGACAGGGGGATCCTTTAGCAATCAGCCCCAGCATTTT. V and J are TRBV20-1 and TRBJ1-5; 11 bases match TRBD1. V lost 4 bases to trimming and J lost 0 bases; unmatched junction nucleotides: 11. This CDR3 is built from 18 residues. Germline CDR1 DFQATT, CDR2 SNEGSKA (reference sequence).

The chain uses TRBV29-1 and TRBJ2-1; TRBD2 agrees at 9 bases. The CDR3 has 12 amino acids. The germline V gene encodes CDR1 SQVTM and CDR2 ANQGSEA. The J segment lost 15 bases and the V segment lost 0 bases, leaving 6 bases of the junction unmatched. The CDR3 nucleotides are TGCAGCGTTGAAGATCAAGCGGGAGGTGCGTTCTTC. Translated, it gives CSVEDQAGGAFF.

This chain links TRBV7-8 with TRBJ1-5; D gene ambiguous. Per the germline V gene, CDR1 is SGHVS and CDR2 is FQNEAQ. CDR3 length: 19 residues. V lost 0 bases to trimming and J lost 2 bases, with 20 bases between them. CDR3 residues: CASSLAGIQWSVGNQPQHF. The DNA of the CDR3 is TGTGCCAGCAGCTTAGCGGGTATCCAATGGTCAGTTGGCAATCAGCCCCAGCATTTT.

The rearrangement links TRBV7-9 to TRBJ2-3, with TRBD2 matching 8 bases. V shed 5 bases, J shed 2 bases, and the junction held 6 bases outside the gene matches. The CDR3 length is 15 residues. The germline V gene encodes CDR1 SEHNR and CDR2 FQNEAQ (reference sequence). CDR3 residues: CASSRSGATTDTQYF. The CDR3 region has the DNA TGTGCCAGCAGCCGTAGCGGGGCGACCACAGATACGCAGTATTTT.

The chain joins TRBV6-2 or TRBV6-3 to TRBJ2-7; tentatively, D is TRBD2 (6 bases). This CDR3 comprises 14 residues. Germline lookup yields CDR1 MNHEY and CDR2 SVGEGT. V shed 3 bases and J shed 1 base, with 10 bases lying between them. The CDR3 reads CASSYFGGSYEQYF. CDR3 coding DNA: TGTGCCAGCAGTTATTTCGGGGGTTCCTACGAGCAGTACTTC.

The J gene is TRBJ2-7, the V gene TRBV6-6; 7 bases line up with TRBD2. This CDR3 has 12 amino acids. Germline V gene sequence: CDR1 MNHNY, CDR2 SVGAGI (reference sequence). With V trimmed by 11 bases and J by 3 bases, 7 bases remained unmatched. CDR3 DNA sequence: TGTGCCGCCGCGGGGGATAGCTACGAGCAGTACTTC. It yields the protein CAAAGDSYEQYF.

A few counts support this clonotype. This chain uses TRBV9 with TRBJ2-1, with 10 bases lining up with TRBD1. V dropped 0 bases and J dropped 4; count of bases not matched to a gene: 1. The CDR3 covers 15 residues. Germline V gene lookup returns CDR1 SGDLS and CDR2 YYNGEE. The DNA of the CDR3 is TGTGCCAGCAGCGTAGGGGACAGGGGTTACAATGAGCAGTTCTTC. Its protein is CASSVGDRGYNEQFF.

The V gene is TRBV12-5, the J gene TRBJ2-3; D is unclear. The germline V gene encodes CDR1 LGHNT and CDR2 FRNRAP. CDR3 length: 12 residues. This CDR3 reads CAHLGNTDTQYF. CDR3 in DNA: TGTGCGCATCTAGGAAACACAGATACGCAGTATTTT. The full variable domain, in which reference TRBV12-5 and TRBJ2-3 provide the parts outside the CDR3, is DARVTQTPRHKVTEMGQEVTMRCQPILGHNTVFWYRQTMMQGLELLAYFRNRAPLDDSGMPKDRFSAEMPDATLATLKIQPSEPRDSAVYFCAHLGNTDTQYFGPGTRLTVL.

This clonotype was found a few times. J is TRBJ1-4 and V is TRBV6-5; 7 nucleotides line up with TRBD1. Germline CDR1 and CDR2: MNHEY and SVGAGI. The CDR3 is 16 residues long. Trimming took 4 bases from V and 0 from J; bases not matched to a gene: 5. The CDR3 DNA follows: TGTGCCAGCAGTTGGTCCGACAGGGCAACTAATGAAAAACTGTTTTTT. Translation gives CASSWSDRATNEKLFF.

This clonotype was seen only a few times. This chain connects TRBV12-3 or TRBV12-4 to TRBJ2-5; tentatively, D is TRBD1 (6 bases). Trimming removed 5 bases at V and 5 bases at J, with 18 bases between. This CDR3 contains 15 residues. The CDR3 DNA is TGTGCCAGCAGTCCCATGACCGGGACATCGGAGACCCAGTACTTC. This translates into CASSPMTGTSETQYF.

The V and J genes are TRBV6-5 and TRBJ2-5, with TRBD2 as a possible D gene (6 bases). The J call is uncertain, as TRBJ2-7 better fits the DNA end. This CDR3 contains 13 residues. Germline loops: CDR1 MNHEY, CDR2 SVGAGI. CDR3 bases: TGTGCCAGCAGTTACCGCCGCGGGGACGAGCAGTACTTC. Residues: CASSYRRGDEQYF.